This is a list of T cell receptor beta chains from one sample in a study of T cell responses to AZD1222 COVID-19 vaccine. Here immunoSEQ multiplex PCR was the method, and the copy in TCRdb shows in-frame clones only, minus some. The table has under 200,000 clones, 92% seen once. The sample here was peripheral blood, taken 28 days after the second AZD1222 dose. The receptors here all came from an adult who received the AZD1222 COVID-19 vaccine. CDR3s include the opening cysteine and the closing phenylalanine or tryptophan. The order of the fields is V gene, J gene, D gene, clone size, CDR3 DNA, CDR3 protein. D genes are given only for firm matches. Expanded clones are given a class, and other clones once, few, many or no size at all.

>TRBV6-1|TRBJ1-5|.|.
TGTGCCAGCAGTGAAAACCCCTGGGGCAGTAGCAATCAGCCCCAGCATTTT
CASSENPWGSSNQPQHF
>TRBV5-1|TRBJ2-7|.|.
TGCGCCAGCCAGCTTGAGGGGAGCTCCTACGAGCAGTACTTC
CASQLEGSSYEQYF
>TRBV18|TRBJ2-2|.|.
TGTGCCAGCTCACCACCGGGACAAGTATTCACCGGGGAGCTGTTTTTT
CASSPPGQVFTGELFF
>TRBV27|TRBJ2-1|.|.
TGTGCCAGCAGAATGGACCCCTCCTACAATGAGCAGTTCTTC
CASRMDPSYNEQFF
>TRBV6-5|TRBJ2-7|TRBD1|few
TGTGCCAGCAGTTTTTCCGGGACAGGGGGCGACGAGCAGTACTTC
CASSFSGTGGDEQYF
>TRBV27|TRBJ1-4|.|.
TGTGCCAGCAGTTCACAGCCTAATGAAAAACTGTTTTTT
CASSSQPNEKLFF
>TRBV5-1|TRBJ1-1|.|.
TGCGCCAGCAGCACTAATTCCGGAGGAGGCACTGAAGCTTTCTTT
CASSTNSGGGTEAFF
>TRBV2|TRBJ2-2|.|.
TGTGCCAGCAGTGAAGTAGCGGCCGCGAACACCGGGGAGCTGTTTTTT
CASSEVAAANTGELFF
>TRBV18|TRBJ2-3|TRBD1|once
TGTGCCAGCTCACCCTTTGAATCCCGGACAGGGGTCCAAGATACGCAGTATTTT
CASSPFESRTGVQDTQYF
>TRBV11-2|TRBJ1-3|.|.
TGTGCCAGCAGCTTAGATGGGCAGGGTCGCGGAAACACCATATATTTT
CASSLDGQGRGNTIYF
>TRBV7-9|TRBJ1-1|.|.
TGTGCCAGCAGCTTAGTAGCGGGGGCAGGGGAAGCTTTCTTT
CASSLVAGAGEAFF
>TRBV14|TRBJ2-2|.|.
TGTGCCAGCAGCGCGGCCCCACGCACCGGGGAGCTGTTTTTT
CASSAAPRTGELFF
>TRBV12-3/TRBV12-4|TRBJ2-7|.|once
TGTGCCAGCAGTTACCGCTCGGAGGAGCAGTACTTC
CASSYRSEEQYF
>TRBV10-3|TRBJ2-2|.|.
TGTGCCATCAGGAAAGGGGGACCCACGGGACCCGGGGAGCTGTTTTTT
CAIRKGGPTGPGELFF
>TRBV4-1|TRBJ2-7|.|.
TGCGCCAGCAGCCAAGATTTAGAGGAGGGACTTACCTACGAGCAGTACTTC
CASSQDLEEGLTYEQYF
>TRBV10-3|TRBJ2-7|TRBD2|few
TGTGCCATCAGTGAGGAGGAAGGACTAGCGGGACTCCGATCCTACGAGCAGTACTTC
CAISEEEGLAGLRSYEQYF
>TRBV7-9|TRBJ2-7|.|.
TGTGCCAGCAGCTTGGGGACGGGCACCTACGAGCAGTACTTC
CASSLGTGTYEQYF
>TRBV10-3|TRBJ1-1|TRBD1|.
TGTGCCATCAGTCGGGACAGGGCCATGAACACTGAAGCTTTCTTT
CAISRDRAMNTEAFF
>TRBV6-2/TRBV6-3|TRBJ1-6|.|.
TGTGCCAGCAGTTACTCGTCACATAATAATTCACCCCTCCACTTT
CASSYSSHNNSPLHF
>TRBV2|TRBJ1-1|.|.
TGTGCCAGCGGGCAGGGCCGCTTAATGAACACTGAAGCTTTCTTT
CASGQGRLMNTEAFF
>TRBV11-1|TRBJ1-1|.|.
TGTGCCAGCAAAAATTCGCAAGGGGTGGCTGAAGCTTTCTTT
CASKNSQGVAEAFF
>TRBV6-5|TRBJ1-5|.|.
TGTGCCAGCAGTCCCCGGACAGTCAATCAGCCCCAGCATTTT
CASSPRTVNQPQHF
>TRBV6-2/TRBV6-3|TRBJ1-4|.|once
TGTGCCAGCAGTCTCTCGGACAACTGGAAACTGTTTTTT
CASSLSDNWKLFF
>TRBV7-6|TRBJ2-3|TRBD2|.
TGTGCCAGCAGCCCGGGGACTATCCAAAGCACAGATACGCAGTATTTT
CASSPGTIQSTDTQYF
>TRBV5-4|TRBJ1-3|.|.
TGTGCCAGCAGCTTTACGGGAGGAAACACCATATATTTT
CASSFTGGNTIYF
>TRBV28|TRBJ1-2|.|.
TGTGCCAGCAGTAAGGGCAGGGCTTATGGCTACACCTTC
CASSKGRAYGYTF
>TRBV7-9|TRBJ2-7|.|.
TGTGCCAGCAGTGTAGATCTGGTCGAGCAGTACTTC
CASSVDLVEQYF
>TRBV10-3|TRBJ1-1|TRBD1|.
TGTGCCATCAAGGGGACAGGGCTTATGAACACTGAAGCTTTCTTT
CAIKGTGLMNTEAFF
>TRBV5-6|TRBJ2-7|.|.
TGTGCCAGCAGCTCACCTCGAGGAAACTACCCCTACGAGCAGTACTTC
CASSSPRGNYPYEQYF
>TRBV28|TRBJ1-1|TRBD1|.
TGTGCCAGCATCATGACAGGGGGTGTAAGGGCCACTGAAGCTTTCTTT
CASIMTGGVRATEAFF
>TRBV9|TRBJ2-1|.|.
TGTGCCAGCAGCGTAGACTCCTACAATGAGCAGTTCTTC
CASSVDSYNEQFF
>TRBV3-1/TRBV3-2|TRBJ2-5|TRBD1|.
TGTGCCAGCAGCCACAGACAGGGGGGGTACCAAGAGACCCAGTACTTC
CASSHRQGGYQETQYF
>TRBV6-5|TRBJ1-5|.|.
TGTGCCAGCAGGTTTAGACAGGGCAATCAGCCCCAGCATTTT
CASRFRQGNQPQHF
>TRBV3-1/TRBV3-2|TRBJ2-5|TRBD2|.
TGTGCCAGCAGCCAAGTTTGGCTAGCGGGAGGGCGGGGACAAGAGACCCAGTACTTC
CASSQVWLAGGRGQETQYF
>TRBV7-9|TRBJ2-3|.|.
TGTGCCAGCAGCTTAGTAGGACGTGATACGCAGTATTTT
CASSLVGRDTQYF
>TRBV7-8|TRBJ1-2|.|.
TGTGCCAGCAGCTTAGTTTCCCCTAACGGCTACACCTTC
CASSLVSPNGYTF
>TRBV3-1/TRBV3-2|TRBJ1-2|TRBD1|.
TGTGCCAGCGCACAGGGGACTATTGGTATCTATGGCTACACCTTC
CASAQGTIGIYGYTF
>TRBV2|TRBJ2-1|TRBD2|once
TGTGCCAGCAGGACTAGCGGGAACTTCAATGAGCAGTTCTTC
CASRTSGNFNEQFF